This entry lists 15 T cell receptor beta chains sequenced from one sample in a study of T cell repertoires in cytomegalovirus infection. TCRdb processed the reads anew with MiXCR; each CDR3 protein has one entry. The sample has 200,000 to 250,000 distinct CDR3 sequences, 38% seen once; the top ten hold approximately 59%. Their antigens are not known. The sample was CD8+ T cells from cultured PBMCs, taken from culture after CMV antigen stimulation. The receptors were sampled from a human donor in good health (CMV status not recorded). Some clones in this sample may be carry-over from other donors' samples.

This clonotype appeared many times. The genes are TRBV7-6 and TRBJ2-1; 12 bases are shared with TRBD2. CDR3 size: 20 residues. Per germline, CDR1 SGHVS and CDR2 FNYEAQ. The V segment lost 2 bases and the J segment 4 bases; nucleotides outside the gene matches: 15. CDR3 in amino acids: CASSLRPLRRTSGAYNEQFF. The CDR3 DNA reads as TGTGCCAGCAGCTTAAGGCCGCTTCGACGGACTAGCGGGGCTTACAATGAGCAGTTCTTC. Based on the CDR3 plus reference TRBV7-6 and TRBJ2-1, the full variable domain is GAGVSQSPRYKVTKRGQDVALRCDPISGHVSLYWYRQALGQGPEFLTYFNYEAQQDKSGLPNDRFSAERPEGSISTLTIQRTEQRDSAMYRCASSLRPLRRTSGAYNEQFFGPGTRLTVL.

The rearrangement uses TRBV6-6 and TRBJ1-1, with D perhaps TRBD1 (6 bases). CDR3 length: 16 residues. Germline V gene lookup returns CDR1 MNHNY and CDR2 SVGAGI (reference sequence). V lost 6 bases and J 2 bases, leaving 19 bases between the germline ends. CDR3 residues: CASRLVPRGPNTEAFF. The DNA of the CDR3 is TGTGCCAGCAGATTAGTACCCAGGGGACCAAACACTGAAGCTTTCTTT.

This clonotype has just a few counts. The J gene is TRBJ2-7, the V gene TRBV5-4, with 7 bases fitting TRBD1. CDR1 is SGHNT and CDR2 is YYREEE in the germline V gene (reference sequence). The trim removed 4 bases at V and 4 bases at J, leaving 11 bases unmatched. The CDR3 sequence is 15 residues long. CDR3 sequence (DNA): TGTGCCAGCAGCCCCGGACAGGACCCTCGATACGAGCAGTACTTC. Its protein is CASSPGQDPRYEQYF.

This clonotype was detected a few times. The rearrangement uses TRBV7-7 and TRBJ2-7, with 7 bases aligning to TRBD1. Germline V gives CDR1 SSHAT, CDR2 FNYEAQ (reference sequence). CDR3 size: 13 residues. As DNA, the CDR3 is TGTGCTAGTTCAAAGGGACAGACCTACGAGCAGTACTTC. The encoded protein is CASSKGQTYEQYF.

The V gene is TRBV27, the J gene TRBJ1-1; no clear D. The germline gives CDR1 MNHEY, CDR2 SMNVEV (reference sequence). The CDR3 sequence is 13 residues long. Trimming took 7 bases from V and 1 from J, leaving 10 bases between them. The CDR3 here is CASTPDSNTEAFF. CDR3 in DNA: TGTGCCAGCACCCCTGATTCGAACACTGAAGCTTTCTTT.

The table lists this clonotype with many counts. The chain links TRBV7-8 to TRBJ2-5; 10 bases match TRBD2. Germline CDR1 and CDR2: SGHVS and FQNEAQ. The CDR3 extends over 15 amino acids. The V gene end was trimmed by 4 bases and the J gene end by 5 bases; junction bases not matched to a gene: 7. CDR3 nucleotides: TGTGCCAGCAGCTCTCCGAGCGGGAGGGGTGAGACCCAGTACTTC. Translation: CASSSPSGRGETQYF. The variable domain in full, completed from reference TRBV7-8 and TRBJ2-5, reads GAGVSQSPRYKVAKRGQDVALRCDPISGHVSLFWYQQALGQGPEFLTYFQNEAQLDKSGLPSDRFFAERPEGSVSTLKIQRTQQEDSAVYLCASSSPSGRGETQYFGPGTRLLVL.

This clonotype was found a few times. This chain joins TRBV4-2 and TRBJ2-7; D unclear. The germline V and J ends were trimmed by 0 bases and 3 bases, with 15 bases remaining between them. The CDR3 covers 16 residues. Germline V lookup: CDR1 LGHNA, CDR2 YNFKEQ. The CDR3 DNA sequence: TGTGCCAGCAGCCAAGACTGGGGTGATTACGACTACGAGCAGTACTTC. Its translation: CASSQDWGDYDYEQYF.

The chain couples TRBV11-2 to TRBJ2-7, with a weak D call TRBD1 (5 bases). Looked up from germline, CDR1 is SGHAT and CDR2 is FQNNGV. V gave up 0 bases and J gave up 2 bases, with 11 bases separating them. The CDR3 is 15 amino acids. Here the CDR3 DNA reads TGTGCCAGCAGCTTAGACTCGGCCAGGGCCTACGAGCAGTACTTC. Protein: CASSLDSARAYEQYF.

This chain joins TRBV4-1 and TRBJ2-7, with a possible D match to TRBD1 (5 bases). Germline CDR1 MGHRA, CDR2 YSYEKL. The V end was cut by 1 base, the J end by 0 bases, with 7 bases between. The CDR3 runs to 14 residues. Here the CDR3 DNA reads TGCGCCAGCAGCCAAGTACAGGTCTCCTACGAGCAGTACTTC. Its protein is CASSQVQVSYEQYF.

This chain joins TRBV28 and TRBJ1-6; D uncertain. This CDR3 spans 19 amino acids. CDR1 and CDR2 (germline): MDHEN, SYDVKM. Trimming took off 0 bases at V and 8 bases at J, with 23 bases between the two ends. In nucleotides, the CDR3 is TGTGCCAGCAGTTTATGGGGCGCTACCGTCGGCAGCGGCTATTCACCCCTCCACTTT. It is translated as CASSLWGATVGSGYSPLHF.

This clonotype has a count of ten or more. CDR3 amino acids: CASSLARWELFF. CDR3 bases: TGTGCCAGCAGCTTAGCCCGGTGGGAGCTGTTTTTT. The chain uses TRBV7-8 and TRBJ2-2; D is unclear. V lost 0 bases to trimming and J lost 9 bases, with 5 bases between them. This CDR3 comprises 12 residues. Germline V gives CDR1 SGHVS, CDR2 FQNEAQ. Full variable domain (rest looked up from reference TRBV7-8 and TRBJ2-2): GAGVSQSPRYKVAKRGQDVALRCDPISGHVSLFWYQQALGQGPEFLTYFQNEAQLDKSGLPSDRFFAERPEGSVSTLKIQRTQQEDSAVYLCASSLARWELFFGEGSRLTVL.

This clonotype was detected only a few times. The chain carries TRBV27 and TRBJ2-1, with TRBD1 as a possible D gene (5 bases). V gave up 3 bases and J gave up 7 bases, with 16 bases separating them. CDR1 is MNHEY and CDR2 is SMNVEV in the germline V gene (reference sequence). This CDR3 has 15 residues. Here the CDR3 DNA reads TGTGCCAGCAGTTTTCAGGGCCCGCGGCCAAATGAGCAGTTCTTC. This codes for CASSFQGPRPNEQFF.

CDR3 loop: CASSPRLAGWEQYF. CDR3 bases: TGCGCCAGCAGCCCGCGACTAGCGGGATGGGAGCAGTACTTC. The chain employs TRBV4-1 and TRBJ2-7; TRBD2 aligns across 11 bases. V trimming: 4 bases; J trimming: 7 bases; junction bases outside the gene matches: 6. The CDR3 totals 14 residues. Looked up from germline, CDR1 is MGHRA and CDR2 is YSYEKL.

CDR3 region: CASSPTSTAYEQYF. The CDR3 bases are TGTGCCAGCAGCCCCACTAGCACCGCCTACGAGCAGTACTTC. V usage is TRBV7-9 and J usage is TRBJ2-7; D perhaps matches TRBD2 (6 bases). From germline, CDR1 is SEHNR and CDR2 FQNEAQ (reference sequence). The germline V and J ends were trimmed by 5 bases and 2 bases, with 13 bases remaining between them. CDR3 length: 14 amino acids.

This clonotype turned up a few times. The rearrangement links TRBV20-1 to TRBJ2-6; no firm D call. V was trimmed by 4 bases and J by 4 bases, leaving 8 bases between them. This CDR3 comprises 13 residues. In germline, CDR1 is DFQATT, CDR2 SNEGSKA (reference sequence). The CDR3 coding sequence is TGCAGTGCTAAGGATCCGGGGGCCAACGTCCTGACTTTC. Encoded protein: CSAKDPGANVLTF.